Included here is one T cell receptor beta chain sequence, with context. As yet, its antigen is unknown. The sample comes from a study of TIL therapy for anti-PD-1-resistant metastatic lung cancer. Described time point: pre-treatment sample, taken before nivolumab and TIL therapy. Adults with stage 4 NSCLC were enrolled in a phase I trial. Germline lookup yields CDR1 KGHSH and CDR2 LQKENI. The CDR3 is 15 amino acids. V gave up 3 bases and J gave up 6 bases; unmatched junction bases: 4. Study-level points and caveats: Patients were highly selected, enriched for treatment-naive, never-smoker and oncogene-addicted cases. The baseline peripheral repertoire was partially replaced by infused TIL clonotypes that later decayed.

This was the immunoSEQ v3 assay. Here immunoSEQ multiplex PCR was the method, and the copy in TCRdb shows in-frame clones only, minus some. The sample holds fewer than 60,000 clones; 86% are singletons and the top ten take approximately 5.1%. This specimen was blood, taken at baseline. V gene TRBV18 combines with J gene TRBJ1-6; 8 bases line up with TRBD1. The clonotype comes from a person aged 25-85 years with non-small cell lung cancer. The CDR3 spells CASSPGTGPNSPLHF. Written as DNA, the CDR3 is TGTGCCAGCTCACCCGGGACAGGTCCTAATTCACCCCTCCACTTT.